This T cell receptor (beta chain) was found in a study of cytomegalovirus exposure and HLA in healthy donors. Findings of the study overall: Clonal expansion, a later analysis showed, was greater in HLA-associated TCR beta chains than in equally common others.

This clone has a single count. The antigen is undetermined. Use of 60 Vbeta and 13 Jbeta primers characterized the PCR. TCRdb keeps only in-frame clones here, not all; method: immunoSEQ multiplex PCR. The table includes approximately 130,000 clones, approximately 80% detected once. The germline CDR1 and CDR2 sequences are MNHNY and SVGAGI (reference sequence). Trimming at V came to 5 bases and at J to 4 bases, leaving 7 bases not matched to a gene. The CDR3 totals 14 residues. The sample comprised PBMCs. This sequence was found in a woman in her thirties or forties in good health and CMV-seronegative. The rearrangement uses TRBV6-6 and TRBJ1-2; TRBD1 aligns across 7 bases. The CDR3 sequence: CASSPVTGAYGYTF. The CDR3 DNA reads as TGTGCCAGCAGTCCAGTTACAGGGGCCTATGGCTACACCTTC.